This section outlines one T cell receptor (beta chain) sequence together with its context. The CDR3 contains 14 residues. The V gene end was trimmed by 4 bases and the J gene end by 5 bases; junction bases not matched to a gene: 4. Germline V lookup: CDR1 SGHRS, CDR2 YFSETQ. TCRdb used MiXCR to reprocess the RT-PCR reads, holding one entry per CDR3 protein. Of hundreds of thousands of distinct CDR3 sequences in the sample, around 14% are singletons; the top ten hold about 3.6%. This clonotype was obtained from a female donor in good health, serving as a healthy control. The sequenced sample was memory CD4+ T cells from blood. V gene TRBV5-1 combines with J gene TRBJ1-4; TRBD1 matches at 8 bases. The CDR3: CASSPRGPNEKLFF. DNA of the CDR3: TGCGCCAGCAGCCCCAGGGGGCCCAATGAAAAACTGTTTTTT.